These 21 T cell receptor beta chains share one sample of origin, sequenced in a study of T cells in Graves' hyperthyroidism and ophthalmopathy. RNA transcripts provided the source from which TCR beta CDR3 regions were amplified. The TCR CDR3 first-round RT-PCR relied on the HTBI primer set. MiXCR, run by TCRdb on the multiplex PCR reads, gives a single entry per CDR3 protein. The table records about 320,000 distinct CDR3 sequences, 16% of them present only once. The sequenced material came from blood. The receptors stem from a man aged 25-45 years with Graves' hyperthyroidism.

CDR3 DNA: TGTGCCAGCAGCTCATTGACAGGGGACACCTATAATTCACCCCTCCACTTT. Protein sequence: CASSSLTGDTYNSPLHF. The V call is TRBV7-9, the J call TRBJ1-6, with TRBD1 matching over 8 bases. The V gene end was trimmed by 4 bases and the J gene end by 2 bases; junction bases not matched to a gene: 7. This CDR3 is 17 amino acids long. Germline V lookup: CDR1 SEHNR, CDR2 FQNEAQ (reference sequence).

This clonotype was seen only a few times. The chain carries TRBV19 and TRBJ2-7; 10 bases align to TRBD1. The V and J ends lost 7 bases and 3 bases, in that order; junction bases with no gene match: 6. The germline V gene encodes CDR1 LNHDA and CDR2 SQIVND (reference sequence). The CDR3 totals 14 residues. DNA of the CDR3: TGTGCCAGTAAATCGGACAGGGGGAACTACGAGCAGTACTTC. The encoded protein is CASKSDRGNYEQYF.

Details on this clonotype: Possible read error: a much larger clone is one base away. The chain uses TRBV20-1 and TRBJ1-1; D is ambiguous. Germline V lookup: CDR1 DFQATT, CDR2 SNEGSKA (reference sequence). CDR3 length equals 15 residues. The CDR3 sequence is CSAPSPRMRNSEAFF. The CDR3 DNA is TGCAGTGCTCCATCACCACGGATGAGGAACTCTGAAGCTTTCTTT.

This clonotype was detected ten times or more. The chain carries TRBV6-6 and TRBJ2-5, with D possibly TRBD1 on 5 matching bases. Trimming cost V 2 bases and J 4 bases, with 8 bases left between them. CDR3 length: 13 amino acids. Germline V gives CDR1 MNHNY, CDR2 SVGAGI (reference sequence). CDR3 coding DNA: TGTGCCAGCAGTTACCCGACAGCAGAGACCCAGTACTTC. Its protein is CASSYPTAETQYF.

This clonotype was picked up many times. The rearrangement joins TRBV20-1 to TRBJ2-1, with 7 bases fitting TRBD2. Per germline, CDR1 DFQATT and CDR2 SNEGSKA (reference sequence). The V and J ends lost 6 bases and 0 bases, in that order; junction bases with no gene match: 2. This CDR3 region has 13 residues. In DNA form, the CDR3 reads TGCAGTGCCGGCGGGAGCTCCTACAATGAGCAGTTCTTC. Its protein is CSAGGSSYNEQFF.

This clonotype was counted a few times. The rearrangement links TRBV11-2 to TRBJ1-3, with no clear D. This CDR3 has 14 amino acids. V was cut by 2 bases and J by 2 bases, with 7 bases left in between. From germline, CDR1 is SGHAT and CDR2 FQNNGV. CDR3 sequence (DNA): TGTGCCAGCAGCTTATCCGGGACTGGAAACACCATATATTTT. Translating it yields CASSLSGTGNTIYF.

This rearrangement joins TRBV5-4 to TRBJ2-6; D gene ambiguous. This CDR3 region has 19 residues. Per the germline V gene, CDR1 is SGHNT and CDR2 is YYREEE (reference sequence). V was clipped by 0 bases and J by 0 bases, with 16 bases between them. CDR3 coding DNA: TGTGCCAGCAGCTTGGTTAAGGGTAAGCTGCTCTCTGGGGCCAACGTCCTGACTTTC. Protein product: CASSLVKGKLLSGANVLTF.

This clonotype was seen many times. The rearrangement links TRBV20-1 to TRBJ2-2; 14 nucleotides line up with TRBD2. V shed 0 bases, J shed 3 bases, and the junction held 0 bases outside the gene matches. Per the germline V gene, CDR1 is DFQATT and CDR2 is SNEGSKA (reference sequence). CDR3 length equals 16 residues. The CDR3 is CSAREGLAGDTGELFF. The CDR3 DNA follows: TGCAGTGCTAGAGAGGGACTAGCGGGAGACACCGGGGAGCTGTTTTTT.

The chain carries TRBV20-1 and TRBJ1-1; D gene unclear. Between the trimmed V and J ends, which lost 5 bases and 4 bases, there was a span of 17 bases. Germline CDR1 DFQATT, CDR2 SNEGSKA (reference sequence). The CDR3 is 14 amino acids. This CDR3 reads CSAPHDGSGTEAFF. CDR3 coding DNA: TGCAGTGCTCCACATGATGGGTCCGGCACTGAAGCTTTCTTT.

The chain joins TRBV7-9 to TRBJ2-7; tentatively, D is TRBD1 (6 bases). Germline V lookup: CDR1 SEHNR, CDR2 FQNEAQ (reference sequence). V lost 8 bases, J lost 2 bases, and 13 bases lay in between. This CDR3 comprises 13 residues. The CDR3 protein is CASRQEAAYEQYF. CDR3 DNA: TGTGCCAGCCGACAGGAGGCGGCCTACGAGCAGTACTTC. The full variable domain, rest sourced from reference TRBV7-9 and TRBJ2-7, is DTGVSQNPRHKITKRGQNVTFRCDPISEHNRLYWYRQTLGQGPEFLTYFQNEAQLEKSRLLSDRFSAERPKGSFSTLEIQRTEQGDSAMYLCASRQEAAYEQYFGPGTRLTVT.

This clonotype was found many times. The chain links TRBV5-5 to TRBJ1-6; TRBD1 might be the D (6 bases). CDR3 size: 16 residues. The V end lost 0 bases, the J end lost 10 bases, and 17 bases lay between the germline ends. The germline gives CDR1 SGHKS, CDR2 YYEKEE (reference sequence). The CDR3 DNA sequence: TGTGCCAGCAGCTTGGTCTTCGGGCAGGGGTTATCACCCCTCCACTTT. Its translation: CASSLVFGQGLSPLHF. The variable domain in full, with the rest retrieved from reference TRBV5-5 and TRBJ1-6, is DAGVTQSPTHLIKTRGQQVTLRCSPISGHKSVSWYQQVLGQGPQFIFQYYEKEERGRGNFPDRFSARQFPNYSSELNVNALLLGDSALYLCASSLVFGQGLSPLHFGNGTRLTVT.

Many counts were recorded for this clonotype. V gene TRBV7-2 combines with J gene TRBJ2-3, with D possibly called TRBD1 or TRBD2 (6 bases each). The CDR3 contains 14 residues. Germline V gives CDR1 SGHTA, CDR2 FQGNSA. The V and J ends lost 6 bases and 2 bases respectively, with 12 bases between them. CDR3 in amino acids: CASRRGGNTDTQYF. The CDR3 bases are TGTGCCAGCAGAAGAGGGGGGAACACAGATACGCAGTATTTT.

The chain carries TRBV20-1 and TRBJ2-1; 10 bases line up with TRBD2. Germline CDR1 DFQATT, CDR2 SNEGSKA (reference sequence). The trim removed 6 bases at V and 8 bases at J, leaving 16 bases unmatched. This CDR3 has 16 amino acids. The CDR3 sequence: CSAPESSGSRLDEQFF. Here the CDR3 DNA reads TGCAGTGCCCCCGAGTCTAGCGGGAGCAGGTTAGATGAGCAGTTCTTC.

This clonotype was counted between two and nine times. The chain joins TRBV19 to TRBJ2-5; D is possibly TRBD1 or TRBD2 (6 bases each). The CDR3 contains 14 residues. Germline V gene sequence: CDR1 LNHDA, CDR2 SQIVND (reference sequence). The V and J ends lost 3 bases and 2 bases respectively, with 10 bases between them. The CDR3 reads CASSIGGGQETQYF. CDR3 bases: TGTGCCAGTAGTATCGGGGGCGGGCAAGAGACCCAGTACTTC.

CDR3 DNA: TGTGCCAGTAGTTCAGGACGGAAAGATACGCAGTATTTT. Translation gives CASSSGRKDTQYF. The chain carries TRBV19 and TRBJ2-3; the D is unclear. The CDR3 covers 13 residues. The ends were cut back, 5 bases at V and 5 bases at J, with 11 bases in the middle. Germline lookup yields CDR1 LNHDA and CDR2 SQIVND (reference sequence). Variable domain in full (rest from reference TRBV19 and TRBJ2-3): DGGITQSPKYLFRKEGQNVTLSCEQNLNHDAMYWYRQDPGQGLRLIYYSQIVNDFQKGDIAEGYSVSREKKESFPLTVTSAQKNPTAFYLCASSSGRKDTQYFGPGTRLTVL.

The CDR3, as DNA: TGTGCCAGTAGCGGGAGGACGAACACCGGGGAGCTGTTTTTT. This codes for CASSGRTNTGELFF. The rearrangement joins TRBV19 to TRBJ2-2; 7 bases map to TRBD2. Per germline, CDR1 LNHDA and CDR2 SQIVND (reference sequence). After removal of 6 bases from V and 0 bases from J, the junction contained 1 base not matched to a gene. This CDR3 is 14 amino acids long.

V is TRBV20-1 and J is TRBJ2-5; D call uncertain. V lost 1 base to trimming and J lost 3 bases, with 3 bases between them. The CDR3 has 11 amino acids. Germline V gene data show CDR1 as DFQATT and CDR2 as SNEGSKA (reference sequence). The CDR3 protein is CSARAKETQYF. The CDR3 DNA is TGCAGTGCTAGAGCGAAAGAGACCCAGTACTTC.

This clonotype was recorded many times. V is TRBV7-3 and J is TRBJ2-3; tentative D call: TRBD2 (5 bases). V was pared by 4 bases and J by 5 bases, with 13 bases between. This CDR3 is built from 14 residues. Germline V gives CDR1 SGHTA, CDR2 FQGTGA. The CDR3 coding sequence is TGTGCCAGCAGCTCCGGGAACCCGGGAGATACGCAGTATTTT. This codes for CASSSGNPGDTQYF.

This clonotype was seen ten or more times. This rearrangement joins TRBV12-3 or TRBV12-4 to TRBJ1-5; D is uncertain. Trimming took off 7 bases at V and 4 bases at J, with 11 bases between the two ends. The CDR3 has 13 residues. The CDR3 DNA sequence: TGTGCCAGCACTCTGGGAGGGAATCAGCCCCAGCATTTT. Protein product: CASTLGGNQPQHF.

This clonotype was seen only a few times. Possible read error: a much larger clone is one base away. The chain employs TRBV12-3 or TRBV12-4 and TRBJ2-7; D perhaps matches TRBD1 (7 bases). The CDR3 length is 15 residues. As DNA, the CDR3 is TGTGCCGGCAGTTCCCGCCCCAGGGGGGTGTACGAGCAGTACTTC. This sequence encodes CAGSSRPRGVYEQYF.

This clonotype was observed a few times. This chain links TRBV20-1 with TRBJ2-2; D gene uncertain. The CDR3 is 14 residues long. Trimming pared 3 bases from V and 5 bases from J, leaving 13 bases between. CDR1 is DFQATT and CDR2 is SNEGSKA in the germline V gene (reference sequence). CDR3 coding DNA: TGCAGTGCTAGGAAAGGAACAGATACCGGGGAGCTGTTTTTT. This sequence encodes CSARKGTDTGELFF.